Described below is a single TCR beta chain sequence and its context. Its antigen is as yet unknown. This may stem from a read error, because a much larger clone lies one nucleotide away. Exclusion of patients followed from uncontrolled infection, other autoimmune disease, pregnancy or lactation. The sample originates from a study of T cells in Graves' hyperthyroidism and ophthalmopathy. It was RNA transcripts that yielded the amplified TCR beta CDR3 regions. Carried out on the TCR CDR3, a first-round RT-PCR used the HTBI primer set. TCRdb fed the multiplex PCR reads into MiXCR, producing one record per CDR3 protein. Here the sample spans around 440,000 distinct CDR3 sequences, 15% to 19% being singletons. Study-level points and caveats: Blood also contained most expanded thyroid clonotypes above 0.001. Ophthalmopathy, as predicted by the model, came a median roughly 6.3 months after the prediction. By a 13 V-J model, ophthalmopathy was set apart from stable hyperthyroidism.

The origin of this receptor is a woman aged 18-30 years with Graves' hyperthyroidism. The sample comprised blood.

For the CDR3, the DNA is TGTGCCAGCGTGGAATTCGGTGAGCAGTTCTTC. Amino acid sequence: CASVEFGEQFF. The chain carries TRBV2 and TRBJ2-1; D unclear. The CDR3 loop spans 11 amino acids. Between the trimmed V and J ends, which lost 8 bases and 9 bases, there was a span of 11 bases. The germline V gene encodes CDR1 SNHLY and CDR2 FYNNEI.